This TCR beta chain was observed in a study of cytomegalovirus exposure and HLA in healthy donors. As regards this clone: Antigen specificity is unknown.

Study conclusions and caveats: Serostatus for CMV was the only available immune exposure information. The study assumed roughly uniform donor sequencing depth for presence/absence analyses. As a later analysis revealed, most CMV-associated TCR beta chains appeared HLA-restricted. Cytomegalovirus-associated status was assigned to about 150 TCR beta chains.

Both 60 Vbeta primers and 13 Jbeta primers went into the PCR. Sequenced by immunoSEQ multiplex PCR; TCRdb stores in-frame clones only, minus some. The sample carries over 130,000 clones, 82% recorded once. This CDR3 has 12 amino acids. Germline V CDR1 and CDR2: MNHEY, SMNVEV (reference sequence). Trimming took off 5 bases at V and 7 bases at J, with 11 bases between the two ends. The specimen sequenced was PBMCs. V is TRBV27 and J is TRBJ1-2; a weak D match, TRBD1 (5 bases). The receptor was isolated from a young man in good health and CMV-seropositive. CDR3 sequence: CASSAGGGGYTF. The CDR3, as DNA: TGTGCCAGCAGTGCCGGGGGGGGTGGCTACACCTTC.